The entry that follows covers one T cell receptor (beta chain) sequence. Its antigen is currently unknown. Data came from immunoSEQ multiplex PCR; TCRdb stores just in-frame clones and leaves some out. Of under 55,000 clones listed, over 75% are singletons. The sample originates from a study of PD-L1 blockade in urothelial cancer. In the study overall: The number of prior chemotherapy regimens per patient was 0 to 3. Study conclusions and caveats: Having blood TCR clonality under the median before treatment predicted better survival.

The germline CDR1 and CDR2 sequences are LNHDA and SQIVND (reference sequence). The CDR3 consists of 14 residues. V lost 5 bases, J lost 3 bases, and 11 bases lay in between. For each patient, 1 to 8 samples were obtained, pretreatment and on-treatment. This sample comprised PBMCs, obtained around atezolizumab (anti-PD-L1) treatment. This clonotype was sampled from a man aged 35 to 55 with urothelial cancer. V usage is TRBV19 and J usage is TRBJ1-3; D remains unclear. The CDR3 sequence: CASSYGGIGNTIYF. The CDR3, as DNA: TGTGCCAGTAGTTATGGAGGTATTGGAAACACCATATATTTT. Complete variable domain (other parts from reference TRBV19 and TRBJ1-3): DGGITQSPKYLFRKEGQNVTLSCEQNLNHDAMYWYRQDPGQGLRLIYYSQIVNDFQKGDIAEGYSVSREKKESFPLTVTSAQKNPTAFYLCASSYGGIGNTIYFGEGSWLTVV.